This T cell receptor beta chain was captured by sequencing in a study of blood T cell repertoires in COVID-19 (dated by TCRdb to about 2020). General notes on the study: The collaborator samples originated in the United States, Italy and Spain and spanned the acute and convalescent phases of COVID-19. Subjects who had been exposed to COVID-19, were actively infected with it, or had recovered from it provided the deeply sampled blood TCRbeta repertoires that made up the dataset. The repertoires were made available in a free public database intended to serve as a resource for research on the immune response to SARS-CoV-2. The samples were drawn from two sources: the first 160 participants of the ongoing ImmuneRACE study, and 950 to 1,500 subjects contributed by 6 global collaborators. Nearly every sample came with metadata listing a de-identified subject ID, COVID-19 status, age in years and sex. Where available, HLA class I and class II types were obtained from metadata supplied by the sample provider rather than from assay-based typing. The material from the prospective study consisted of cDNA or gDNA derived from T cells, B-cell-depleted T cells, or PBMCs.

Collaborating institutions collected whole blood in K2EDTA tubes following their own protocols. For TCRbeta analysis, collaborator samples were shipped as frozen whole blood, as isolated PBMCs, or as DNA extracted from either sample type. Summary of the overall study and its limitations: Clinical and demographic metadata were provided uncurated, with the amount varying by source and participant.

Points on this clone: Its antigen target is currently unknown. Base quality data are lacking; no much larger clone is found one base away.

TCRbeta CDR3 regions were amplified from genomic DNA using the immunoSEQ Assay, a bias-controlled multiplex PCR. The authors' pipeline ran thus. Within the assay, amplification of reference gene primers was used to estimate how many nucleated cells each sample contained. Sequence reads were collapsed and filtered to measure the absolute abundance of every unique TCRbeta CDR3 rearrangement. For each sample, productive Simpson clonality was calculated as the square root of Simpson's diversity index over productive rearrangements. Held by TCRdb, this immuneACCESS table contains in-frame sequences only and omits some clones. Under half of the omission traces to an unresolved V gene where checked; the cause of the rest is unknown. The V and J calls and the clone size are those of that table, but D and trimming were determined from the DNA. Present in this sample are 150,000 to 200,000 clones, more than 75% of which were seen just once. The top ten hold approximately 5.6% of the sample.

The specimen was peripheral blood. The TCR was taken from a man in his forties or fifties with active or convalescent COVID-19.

The DNA reads TGCGCCAGCAGCCTACAGGGGAAAGGAAACACCATATATTTT. Translated, this gives CASSLQGKGNTIYF. The rearrangement joined TRBV5-1 to TRBJ1-3; 7 central bases correspond to TRBD1. Spanning cysteine to phenylalanine, the CDR3 consists of 14 amino acids. Only the CDR3 DNA stays, 42 bases, in frame from base 1. Ends trimmed: V by 4 bases, J by 4 bases; bases unmatched to a gene: 5. CDR1 and CDR2 are read off the germline V gene as SGHRS and YFSETQ. Extended through the reference TRBV5-1 and TRBJ1-3 proteins, this CDR3 yields the full variable domain: KAGVTQTPRYLIKTRGQQVTLSCSPISGHRSVSWYQQTPGQGLQFLFEYFSETQRNKGNFPGRFSGRQFSNSRSEMNVSTLELGDSALYLCASSLQGKGNTIYFGEGSWLTVV.